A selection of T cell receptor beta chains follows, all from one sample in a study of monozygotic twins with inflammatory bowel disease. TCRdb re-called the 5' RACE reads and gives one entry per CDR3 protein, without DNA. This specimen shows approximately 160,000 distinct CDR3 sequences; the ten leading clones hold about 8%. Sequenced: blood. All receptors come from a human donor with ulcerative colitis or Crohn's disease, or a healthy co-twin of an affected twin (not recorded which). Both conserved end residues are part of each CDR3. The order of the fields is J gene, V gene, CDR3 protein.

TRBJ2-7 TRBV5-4 CASSLDPGGSYEQYF
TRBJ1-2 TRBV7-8 CASTPVLRQGYTF
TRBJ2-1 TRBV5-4 CASSSGTGSFNEQFF
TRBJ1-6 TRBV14 CASSQDSGGLYNSPLHF
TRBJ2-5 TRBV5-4 CASSGTGPTETQYF
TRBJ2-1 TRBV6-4 CASSRTRLINEQFF
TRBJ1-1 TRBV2 CASSTPGDTAFF
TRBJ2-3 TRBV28 CASRGQGIVGETDTQYF
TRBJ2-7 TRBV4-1 CASSQDLIRGLKDEQYF
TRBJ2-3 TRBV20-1 CSAETSGGTDTQYF
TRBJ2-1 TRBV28 CASSTTGLVYEQFF
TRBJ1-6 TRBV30 CAWTRDSNSPLHF
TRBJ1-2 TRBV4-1 CASSQVRGVHYGYTF
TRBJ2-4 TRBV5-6 CASSWKGAKNIQYF
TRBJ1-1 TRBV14 CASSQETGFQYGEAFF
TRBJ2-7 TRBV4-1 CASSQEVAGDEQYF
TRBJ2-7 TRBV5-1 CASSYSGGLPKYF
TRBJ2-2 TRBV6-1 CASRAGGLSGELFF
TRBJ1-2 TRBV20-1 CSAVRDLPYGYTF
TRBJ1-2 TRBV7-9 CASTPSLGAVGYTF
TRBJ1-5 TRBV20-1 CSAGTGSNQPQHF
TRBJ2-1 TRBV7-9 CASSPFFDEQFF
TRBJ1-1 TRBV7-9 CASSAQGRAPYSEAFF
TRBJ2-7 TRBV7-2 CASSVTGGPYEQYF
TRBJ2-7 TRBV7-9 CASSLDLGNSYEQYF
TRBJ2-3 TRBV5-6 CASSLYRTTDTQYF
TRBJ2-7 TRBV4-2 CASSQDGGGLYEQYF
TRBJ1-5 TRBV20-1 CSARGQGGNQPQHF
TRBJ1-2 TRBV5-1 CASSLATDRHYGYTF
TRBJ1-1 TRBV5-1 CASSLSEIMNTEAFF
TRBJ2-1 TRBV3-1 CASSQGGSSLGNEQFF
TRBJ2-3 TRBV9 CASSADGPSTDTQYF
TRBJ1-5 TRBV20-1 CSATQWTGGNQPQHF
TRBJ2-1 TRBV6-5 CASSYSLGNEQFF
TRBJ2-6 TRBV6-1 CASSPKLTRPRSGANVLTF
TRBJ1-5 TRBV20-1 CSASGTGGGPLSNQPQHF
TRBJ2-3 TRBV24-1 CATSDLIAGDTDTQYF
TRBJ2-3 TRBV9 CASSVSWSTDTQYF
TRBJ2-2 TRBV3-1 CASSQFRPGLAGIPNTGELFF
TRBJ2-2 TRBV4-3 CASSQESSGSGNTGELFF
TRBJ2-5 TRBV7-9 CASSLISYQETQYF
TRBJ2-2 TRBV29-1 CSFLEGRVGAGELFF
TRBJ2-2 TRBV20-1 CSAIGTSGYTGELFF
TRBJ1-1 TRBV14 CASSQLTVTSEAFF
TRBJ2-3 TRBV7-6 CASSPSGGAGTDTQYF
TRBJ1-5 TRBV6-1 CASKQDREGNQPQHF
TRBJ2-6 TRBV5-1 CASSLGHSGANVLTF
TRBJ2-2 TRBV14 CASSQDSWDRQNTGELFF
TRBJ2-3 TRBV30 CAWSVLAPSTDTQYF
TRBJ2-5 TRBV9 CASSVGREGTQETQYF
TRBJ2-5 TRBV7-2 CASSLEAGGRQGTQYF
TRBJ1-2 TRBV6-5 CASSPRGINGYTF
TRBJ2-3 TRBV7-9 CASLLGYTDTQYF
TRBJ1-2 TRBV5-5 CASSLVTDVYGYTF
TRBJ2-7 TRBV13 CASSSGLSYEQYF